What follows is one TCR beta chain and its context. The data belong to a study of blood T cell repertoires in COVID-19. Study background: T cells, B-cell-depleted T cells, or PBMCs supplied cDNA or gDNA.

V shed 4 bases, J shed 3 bases, and the junction held 5 bases outside the gene matches. This CDR3 comprises 16 residues. Germline-derived CDR1 and CDR2 are MNHEY and SMNVEV (reference sequence). Data came from immunoSEQ multiplex PCR; TCRdb stores just in-frame clones and leaves some out. The sample has 140,000 to 150,000 clones, 75% to 90% seen once; the top ten hold approximately 3.5%. The sequencing input was peripheral blood. The source of this sequence is a man aged 70 or older who had recovered from COVID-19. The chain uses TRBV27 and TRBJ2-7, with TRBD2 matching 14 bases. CDR3 region: CASSSWGTSGSYEQYF. CDR3 DNA: TGTGCCAGCAGTTCATGGGGGACTAGCGGGAGCTACGAGCAGTACTTC.